This T cell receptor beta chain was retrieved from a study of cytomegalovirus exposure and HLA in healthy donors. Of note for this clone: As yet, its antigen is unknown.

V trimming: 2 bases; J trimming: 4 bases; junction bases outside the gene matches: 6. Germline V gives CDR1 SGHDT, CDR2 YYEEEE. This CDR3 spans 15 amino acids. Study-wide results and limits: Altogether, some 160 TCR beta chains were recorded as cytomegalovirus-associated. Reports credit the classifier with highly specific, highly sensitive diagnosis of cytomegalovirus status.

The PCR contained 60 Vbeta and 13 Jbeta primers. The table came from immunoSEQ multiplex PCR; TCRdb's copy has only in-frame clones and leaves some out. The sample shows approximately 150,000 clones, roughly 72% of them seen only once. The TCR originated in a middle-aged man in good health and CMV-seronegative. This chain links TRBV5-6 with TRBJ2-5; 9 nucleotides agree with TRBD1. The sequenced sample was PBMCs. The chain's CDR3 is CASSLPGQGTETQYF. The CDR3 nucleotides read TGTGCCAGCAGCTTACCGGGACAGGGTACAGAGACCCAGTACTTC.